The next 22 T cell receptor beta chains were all read from a single sample in a study of blood T cell repertoires in COVID-19. This table comes from immunoSEQ multiplex PCR, and its TCRdb copy is limited to in-frame clones, with some not included. This repertoire shows some 670,000 clones, 80% to 90% found once; its top ten account for roughly 0.26%. Sequencing was performed on peripheral blood. These receptors originate from a woman between 18 and 29 years old with acute or convalescent COVID-19.

To note about this clone: At one boundary the junction diverges from the germline segment, which might be a read error. The chain employs TRBV2 and TRBJ2-4; 10 bases match TRBD1. CDR1 is SNHLY and CDR2 is FYNNEI in the germline V gene. This CDR3 has 11 residues. The CDR3 bases are TGTGCCAGCAGTGACTCTGGGACAGGGGCCTTC. This translates into CASSDSGTGAF.

This clone was seen only once. The chain recombines TRBV6-5 with TRBJ2-1; 9 bases align to TRBD2. V lost 8 bases to trimming and J lost 5 bases; unmatched junction nucleotides: 4. This CDR3 contains 13 residues. Germline lookup yields CDR1 MNHEY and CDR2 SVGAGI. CDR3: CASGLARHNEQFF. CDR3 nucleotides: TGTGCCAGCGGACTAGCGCGTCACAATGAGCAGTTCTTC.

This clone was detected once. The chain employs TRBV6-5 and TRBJ1-3; D not certain. Trimming cost V 8 bases and J 3 bases, with 8 bases left between them. Germline V gene lookup returns CDR1 MNHEY and CDR2 SVGAGI. The CDR3 sequence is 12 residues long. The CDR3 DNA sequence: TGTGCCAGCTCCCCTATTGGAAACACCATATATTTT. It codes for CASSPIGNTIYF.

V and J are TRBV15 and TRBJ2-7; TRBD1 might be the D (6 bases). Germline V CDR1 and CDR2: LNHNV, YYDKDF (reference sequence). The CDR3 consists of 14 residues. V dropped 4 bases and J dropped 6 bases, with 16 bases sitting between them. The CDR3: CATSIVTGYGEQYF. CDR3 DNA sequence: TGTGCCACCAGCATCGTAACAGGGTACGGCGAGCAGTACTTC.

The chain joins TRBV29-1 to TRBJ2-1, with D hard to call. CDR3 length: 10 amino acids. CDR1 and CDR2 from the germline V gene are SQVTM and ANQGSEA. V was clipped by 5 bases and J by 4 bases, with 3 bases between them. CDR3 protein: CSVLYNEQFF. CDR3 sequence (DNA): TGCAGCGTTCTTTACAATGAGCAGTTCTTC.

The chain combines TRBV6-5 with TRBJ1-1, with 8 bases that match TRBD1. Losses at the gene ends were 0 bases for V and 7 bases for J; bases not matched to a gene: 10. The CDR3 totals 16 residues. CDR1 and CDR2 from the germline V gene are MNHEY and SVGAGI. CDR3 residues: CASSYSSGGESDEAFF. Written as DNA, the CDR3 is TGTGCCAGCAGTTACTCCTCAGGGGGCGAGAGTGATGAAGCTTTCTTT.

The chain has TRBV6-5 and TRBJ2-7; 9 bases line up with TRBD1. Trimming took 7 bases from V and 3 from J; bases not matched to a gene: 10. CDR3 length: 15 residues. Looked up from germline, CDR1 is MNHEY and CDR2 is SVGAGI. CDR3 loop: CASIPPGQGFYEQYF. CDR3 coding DNA: TGTGCCAGCATTCCCCCGGGACAGGGCTTCTACGAGCAGTACTTC.

This clone was counted between two and nine times. Different DNA sequences within this sample yield the same CDR3. This rearrangement joins TRBV19 to TRBJ1-1; D is ambiguous. Germline V gene sequence: CDR1 LNHDA, CDR2 SQIVND (reference sequence). CDR3 length: 13 amino acids. Trimming pared 1 base from V and 3 bases from J, leaving 6 bases between. CDR3 residues: CASSIAADTEAFF. DNA for the CDR3: TGTGCCAGTAGTATAGCAGCGGACACTGAAGCTTTCTTT.

This chain uses TRBV28 with TRBJ1-1; D is ambiguous. The germline V and J ends were trimmed by 6 bases and 5 bases, with 16 bases remaining between them. The CDR3 totals 14 residues. Germline loops: CDR1 MDHEN, CDR2 SYDVKM. The CDR3 protein is CASSRSTRLTEAFF. Written as DNA, the CDR3 is TGTGCCAGCAGCCGAAGTACAAGACTGACTGAAGCTTTCTTT. The full variable domain, with the rest looked up from reference TRBV28 and TRBJ1-1, is DVKVTQSSRYLVKRTGEKVFLECVQDMDHENMFWYRQDPGLGLRLIYFSYDVKMKEKGDIPEGYSVSREKKERFSLILESASTNQTSMYLCASSRSTRLTEAFFGQGTRLTVV.

V usage is TRBV6-1 and J usage is TRBJ2-4; TRBD2 matches at 11 bases. This CDR3 region has 16 residues. Germline values: CDR1 MNHNS, CDR2 SASEGT. Trimming took 4 bases from V and 7 from J; bases not matched to a gene: 9. The CDR3 DNA follows: TGTGCCAGCAGTGCCTCACTAGCGGGGGTCCGTAACATTCAGTACTTC. It encodes CASSASLAGVRNIQYF.

The gene calls are TRBV4-2 and TRBJ1-2; 8 bases align to TRBD1. The V gene's germline CDR1 is LGHNA and CDR2 YNFKEQ. The CDR3 sequence is 13 residues long. Trimming at V came to 4 bases and at J to 8 bases, leaving 6 bases not matched to a gene. CDR3 in amino acids: CASSPRDRRGYTF. CDR3 sequence (DNA): TGTGCCAGCAGCCCCCGGGACAGGCGCGGCTACACCTTC.

This rearrangement joins TRBV10-1 to TRBJ1-2; 7 bases align to TRBD1. The J segment lost 6 bases and the V segment lost 9 bases, leaving 4 bases of the junction unmatched. In germline, CDR1 is WNHNN, CDR2 SYGVQD (reference sequence). CDR3 size: 11 residues. The CDR3 is CARGGLNGYTF. The CDR3 DNA reads TGCGCCAGAGGGGGCCTTAATGGCTACACCTTC.

The chain couples TRBV6-1 to TRBJ1-5; D not certain. V was trimmed by 0 bases and J by 10 bases, leaving 10 bases between them. CDR1 MNHNS and CDR2 SASEGT come from the germline V gene. The CDR3 extends over 13 amino acids. As DNA, the CDR3 is TGTGCCAGCAGTGAAGCACGGCCGGGACCCCAGCATTTT. Protein product: CASSEARPGPQHF.

This clone was observed a few times. This rearrangement joins TRBV25-1 to TRBJ1-2; possible D gene TRBD1, 6 bases. Germline CDR1 and CDR2: MGHDK and SYGVNS. Trimming pared 4 bases from V and 8 bases from J, leaving 23 bases between. This CDR3 comprises 16 residues. CDR3 coding DNA: TGTGCCAGCAGTGTCCGGGCCAAGACAGGCGTGGAGGGCTACACCTTC. This gives the protein CASSVRAKTGVEGYTF.

The chain is built from TRBV20-1 and TRBJ2-3; TRBD1 matches 11 bases. Trimming cost V 3 bases and J 7 bases; bases outside gene matches: 6. CDR1 is DFQATT and CDR2 is SNEGSKA in the germline V gene (reference sequence). The CDR3 length is 14 residues. CDR3 bases: TGCAGTGCTAGTATGGGACAGGGGGAAAATACGCAGTATTTT. As protein: CSASMGQGENTQYF.

This chain joins TRBV4-3 and TRBJ2-7, with D perhaps matching TRBD1 (5 bases). From germline, CDR1 is LGHNA and CDR2 YSLEER. The CDR3 covers 14 residues. V was trimmed by 0 bases and J by 6 bases, leaving 12 bases between them. Here the CDR3 DNA reads TGCGCCAGCAGCCAAGATTTCAGGGAAGGCGAGCAGTACTTC. Its protein is CASSQDFREGEQYF.

V usage is TRBV2 and J usage is TRBJ1-1; D remains ambiguous. Per the germline V gene, CDR1 is SNHLY and CDR2 is FYNNEI. V dropped 10 bases and J dropped 4 bases, with 16 bases sitting between them. CDR3 length: 13 residues. CDR3 protein: CATGPSHTTEAFF. The CDR3 nucleotides read TGTGCCACCGGTCCGTCGCATACCACTGAAGCTTTCTTT.

In this sample, this clone turned up a few times. This rearrangement joins TRBV27 to TRBJ1-2, with 7 bases matching TRBD1. Per germline, CDR1 MNHEY and CDR2 SMNVEV (reference sequence). J lost 0 bases, V lost 5 bases, and 9 bases had no gene match. The CDR3 runs to 16 residues. CDR3 nucleotides: TGTGCCAGCAGTCCCGCGGGACAGAATACTAACTATGGCTACACCTTC. Protein: CASSPAGQNTNYGYTF.

This rearrangement joins TRBV2 to TRBJ1-2; 8 nucleotides align to TRBD1. The CDR3 runs to 15 residues. Trimming cost V 5 bases and J 4 bases; bases outside gene matches: 9. CDR1 and CDR2 (germline): SNHLY, FYNNEI. The CDR3 coding sequence is TGTGCCAGCAGTATACGGACAGGGACCCGCTATGGCTACACCTTC. Its protein is CASSIRTGTRYGYTF.

This chain links TRBV7-3 with TRBJ2-7, with unresolved D. The CDR3 loop spans 15 amino acids. The V end was cut by 2 bases, the J end by 2 bases, with 13 bases between. Germline CDR1 is SGHTA and CDR2 is FQGTGA. In DNA, the CDR3 is TGTGCCAGCAGCTTAGATCGTGACGGAGCCTACGAGCAGTACTTC. As protein: CASSLDRDGAYEQYF. Together with reference TRBV7-3 and TRBJ2-7, the CDR3 gives the full variable domain: GAGVSQTPSNKVTEKGKYVELRCDPISGHTALYWYRQSLGQGPEFLIYFQGTGAADDSGLPNDRFFAVRPEGSVSTLKIQRTERGDSAVYLCASSLDRDGAYEQYFGPGTRLTVT.

The chain has TRBV2 and TRBJ1-1; 8 bases line up with TRBD1. This CDR3 comprises 14 residues. Germline V CDR1 and CDR2: SNHLY, FYNNEI. Losses at the gene ends were 6 bases for V and 2 bases for J; bases not matched to a gene: 5. The CDR3 loop is CASSKDRVNTEAFF. DNA of the CDR3: TGTGCCAGCAGCAAGGACAGGGTTAACACTGAAGCTTTCTTT.

The chain carries TRBV6-2 or TRBV6-3 and TRBJ2-3; either TRBD1 or TRBD2 may supply D (7 bases each). The CDR3 is 13 residues long. The germline gives CDR1 MNHEY, CDR2 SVGEGT. V was cut by 6 bases and J by 7 bases, with 14 bases left in between. The CDR3 region is CASSQGGRNTQYF. The CDR3 bases are TGTGCCAGCAGCCAGGGGGGGCGGAATACGCAGTATTTT.